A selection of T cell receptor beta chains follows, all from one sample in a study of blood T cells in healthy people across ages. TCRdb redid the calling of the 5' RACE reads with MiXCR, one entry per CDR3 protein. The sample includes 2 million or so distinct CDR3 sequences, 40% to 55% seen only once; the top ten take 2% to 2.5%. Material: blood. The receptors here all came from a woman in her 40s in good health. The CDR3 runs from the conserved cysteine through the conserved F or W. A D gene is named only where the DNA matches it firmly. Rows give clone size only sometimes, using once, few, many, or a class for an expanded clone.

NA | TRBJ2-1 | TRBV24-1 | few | CATSDGGTDRLNEQFF | TGTGCCACCAGTGACGGGGGAACCGACAGGCTTAATGAGCAGTTCTTC
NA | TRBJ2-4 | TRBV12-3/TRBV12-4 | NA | CASSFSKLAKNIQYF | TGTGCCAGCAGTTTCTCCAAACTAGCCAAAAACATTCAGTACTTC
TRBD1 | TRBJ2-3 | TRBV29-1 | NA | CSVDLIKGDRVSDTQYF | TGCAGCGTTGACTTAATCAAGGGGGACAGGGTATCAGATACGCAGTATTTT
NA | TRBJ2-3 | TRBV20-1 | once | CSASGGTRVTDTQYF | TGCAGTGCTAGTGGAGGGACTCGGGTCACAGATACGCAGTATTTT
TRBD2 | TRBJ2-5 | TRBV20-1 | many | CSATPGAGGQETQYF | TGCAGTGCTACCCCAGGAGCGGGGGGCCAAGAGACCCAGTACTTC
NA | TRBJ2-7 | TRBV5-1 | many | CASSLDPVSYEQYF | TGCGCCAGCAGCTTGGATCCGGTTTCCTACGAGCAGTACTTC
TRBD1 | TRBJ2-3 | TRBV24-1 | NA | CATSDLRQGGSPAQYF | TGTGCCACCAGTGACTTGAGACAGGGGGGAAGTCCCGCGCAGTATTTT
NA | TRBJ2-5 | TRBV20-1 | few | CSARPLLASVGETQYF | TGCAGTGCTAGACCGCTGCTGGCTTCAGTAGGGGAGACCCAGTACTTC
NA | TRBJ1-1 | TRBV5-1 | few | CASSVGTGIMNTEAFF | TGCGCCAGCAGCGTCGGGACGGGGATTATGAACACTGAAGCTTTCTTT
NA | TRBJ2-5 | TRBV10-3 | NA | CATSESDSQQETQYF | TGTGCCACCAGTGAGTCGGACAGCCAACAAGAGACCCAGTACTTC
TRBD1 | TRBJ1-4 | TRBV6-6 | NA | CASTTGEGTNEKLFF | TGTGCCAGCACTACAGGGGAGGGTACTAATGAAAAACTGTTTTTT
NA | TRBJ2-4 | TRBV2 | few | CASSEAGAKNIQYF | TGTGCCAGCAGTGAAGCGGGGGCCAAAAACATTCAGTACTTC
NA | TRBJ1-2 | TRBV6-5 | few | CASSYRMSASGYTF | TGTGCCAGCAGTTACCGAATGAGTGCGAGTGGCTACACCTTC
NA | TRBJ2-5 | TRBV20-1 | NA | CSARDLVAPRETQYF | TGCAGTGCTAGAGATCTGGTGGCCCCCAGGGAGACCCAGTACTTC
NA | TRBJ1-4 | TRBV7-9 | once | CASSSSTTGSTNEKLFF | TGTGCCAGCAGCTCCTCAACGACAGGTTCAACTAATGAAAAACTGTTTTTT
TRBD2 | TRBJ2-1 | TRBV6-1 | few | CASSVTGTSGGASYEQFF | TGTGCCAGCAGTGTCACCGGGACTAGCGGGGGGGCTAGCTATGAGCAGTTCTTC
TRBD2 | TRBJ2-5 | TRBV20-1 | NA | CSAQPRVAGGPGDQYF | TGCAGTGCCCAACCGAGGGTAGCGGGGGGTCCGGGGGACCAGTACTTC
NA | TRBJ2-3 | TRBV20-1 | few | CSALRVGTQYF | TGCAGTGCCCTACGGGTAGGCACGCAGTATTTT
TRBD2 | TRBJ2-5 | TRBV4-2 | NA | CASSHSTSPETQYF | TGTGCCAGCAGCCACTCGACTAGCCCCGAGACCCAGTACTTC
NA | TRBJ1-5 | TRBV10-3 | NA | CAISETYSNQPQHF | TGTGCCATCAGTGAGACATATAGCAATCAGCCCCAGCATTTT
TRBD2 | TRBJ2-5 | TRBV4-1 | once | CASSQVAGGPEETQYF | TGCGCCAGCAGCCAAGTAGCGGGGGGGCCGGAGGAGACCCAGTACTTC
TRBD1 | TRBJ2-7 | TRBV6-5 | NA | CASSYSGTGNSYEQYF | TGTGCCAGCAGTTACTCTGGGACAGGGAACTCCTACGAGCAGTACTTC
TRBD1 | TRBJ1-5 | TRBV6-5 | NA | CASSGQGSQPQHF | TGTGCCAGCAGTGGACAGGGAAGTCAGCCCCAGCATTTT
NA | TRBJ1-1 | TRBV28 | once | CASSFFRAGAFF | TGTGCCAGCAGTTTTTTCAGGGCCGGGGCTTTCTTT
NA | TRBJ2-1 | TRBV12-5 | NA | CASGWGGYNGQFF | TGTGCTAGTGGCTGGGGGGGCTACAATGGGCAGTTCTTC
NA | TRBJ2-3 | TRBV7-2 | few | CASSPSEGSDTQYF | TGTGCCAGCAGCCCCTCGGAAGGTTCAGATACGCAGTATTTT
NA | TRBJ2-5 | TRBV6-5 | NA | CASRGSGAGKTQYF | TGTGCCAGCAGAGGTTCGGGGGCCGGGAAGACCCAGTACTTC
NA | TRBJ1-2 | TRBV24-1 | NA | CATSVSTFNYGYTF | TGTGCCACCAGTGTAAGCACCTTTAACTATGGCTACACCTTC
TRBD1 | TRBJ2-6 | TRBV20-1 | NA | CSAQDRGPSGANVLTF | TGCAGTGCTCAGGACAGGGGACCCTCTGGGGCCAACGTCCTGACTTTC
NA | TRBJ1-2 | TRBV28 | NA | CASSFDPTEANYGYTF | TGTGCCAGCAGTTTTGATCCCACAGAAGCTAACTATGGCTACACCTTC
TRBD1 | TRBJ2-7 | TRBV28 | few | CASSFPRQGNPEQYF | TGTGCCAGCAGTTTCCCCCGACAGGGGAACCCCGAGCAGTACTTC
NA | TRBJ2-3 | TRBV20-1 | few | CSASTTPSSSTDTQYF | TGCAGTGCTAGTACCACCCCTTCATCTAGCACAGATACGCAGTATTTT
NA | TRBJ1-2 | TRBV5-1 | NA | CASSFSFVANYGYTF | TGCGCCAGCAGCTTCTCTTTTGTAGCTAACTATGGCTACACCTTC
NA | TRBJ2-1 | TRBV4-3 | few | CASSLQRKSGNNEQFF | TGCGCCAGCAGCCTCCAACGAAAGAGCGGAAACAATGAGCAGTTCTTC
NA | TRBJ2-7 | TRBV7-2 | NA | CASSFYPSYEQYF | TGTGCCAGCAGTTTTTACCCGTCCTACGAGCAGTACTTC
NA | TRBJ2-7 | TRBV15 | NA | CATSLHGFSEQYF | TGTGCCACCAGCCTCCACGGGTTTTCCGAGCAGTACTTC
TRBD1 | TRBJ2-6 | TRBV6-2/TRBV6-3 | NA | CATHTLGQGPSGANVLTF | TGTGCCACCCACACCTTAGGACAGGGTCCCTCTGGGGCCAACGTCCTGACTTTC
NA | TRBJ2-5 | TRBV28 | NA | CASSLVGTSQYF | TGTGCCAGCAGTTTAGTGGGGACCTCCCAGTACTTC
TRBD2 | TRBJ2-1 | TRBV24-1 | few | CATSGAEASGYNEQFF | TGTGCCACCAGTGGGGCCGAGGCTAGCGGTTACAATGAGCAGTTCTTC
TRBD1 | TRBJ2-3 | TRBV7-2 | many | CASSLDRGQTDTQYF | TGTGCCAGCAGCTTAGACAGGGGGCAAACAGATACGCAGTATTTT
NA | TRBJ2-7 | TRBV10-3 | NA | CAISEADRRRLREQYF | TGTGCCATCAGCGAAGCAGACAGGAGGCGGTTGCGCGAGCAGTACTTC
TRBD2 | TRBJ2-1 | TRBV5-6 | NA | CASSPLGGGRPGNEQFF | TGTGCCAGCAGCCCCTTGGGGGGGGGTCGTCCTGGCAATGAGCAGTTCTTC
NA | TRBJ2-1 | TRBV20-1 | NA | CSAGQGFYNEQFF | TGCAGTGCTGGGCAGGGGTTCTACAATGAGCAGTTCTTC
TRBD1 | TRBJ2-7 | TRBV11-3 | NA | CASSFRQGDEQYF | TGTGCCAGCAGCTTCCGACAGGGAGACGAGCAGTACTTC
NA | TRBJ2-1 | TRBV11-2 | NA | CASSPIREQFF | TGTGCCAGCAGCCCTATCCGTGAGCAGTTCTTC
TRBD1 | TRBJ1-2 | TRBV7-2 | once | CASSWDRTGGNGYTF | TGTGCCAGCAGCTGGGACAGGACAGGGGGCAATGGCTACACCTTC
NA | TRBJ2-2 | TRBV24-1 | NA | CATSEQGLGELFF | TGTGCCACCAGTGAACAGGGACTCGGGGAGCTGTTTTTT
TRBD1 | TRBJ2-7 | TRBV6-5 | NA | CASRRGQGVYEQYF | TGTGCCAGCAGACGGGGACAGGGGGTCTACGAGCAGTACTTC
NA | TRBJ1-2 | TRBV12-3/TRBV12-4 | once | CTSSLAPGGVNYGYTF | TGTACCAGCAGTTTAGCCCCGGGCGGGGTTAACTATGGCTACACCTTC
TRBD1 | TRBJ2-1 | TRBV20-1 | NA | CSATQGRGHNEQFF | TGCAGTGCTACACAGGGGCGAGGGCACAATGAGCAGTTCTTC